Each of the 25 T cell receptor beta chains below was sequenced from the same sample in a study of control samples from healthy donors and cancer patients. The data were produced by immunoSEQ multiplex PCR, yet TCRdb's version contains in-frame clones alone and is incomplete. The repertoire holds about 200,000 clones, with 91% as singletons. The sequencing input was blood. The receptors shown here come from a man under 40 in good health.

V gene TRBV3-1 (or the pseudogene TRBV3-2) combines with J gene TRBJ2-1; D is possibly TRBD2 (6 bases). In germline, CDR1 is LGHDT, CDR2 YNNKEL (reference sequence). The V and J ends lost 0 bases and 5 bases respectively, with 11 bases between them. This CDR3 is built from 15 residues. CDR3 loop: CASSQEGLQNNEQFF. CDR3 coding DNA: TGTGCCAGCAGCCAAGAGGGACTGCAAAACAATGAGCAGTTCTTC.

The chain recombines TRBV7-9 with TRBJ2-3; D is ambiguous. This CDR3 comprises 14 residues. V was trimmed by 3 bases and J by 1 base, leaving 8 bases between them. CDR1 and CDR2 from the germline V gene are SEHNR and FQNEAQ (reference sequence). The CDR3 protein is CASSFGLGTDTQYF. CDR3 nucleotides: TGTGCCAGCAGCTTCGGGCTCGGCACAGATACGCAGTATTTT.

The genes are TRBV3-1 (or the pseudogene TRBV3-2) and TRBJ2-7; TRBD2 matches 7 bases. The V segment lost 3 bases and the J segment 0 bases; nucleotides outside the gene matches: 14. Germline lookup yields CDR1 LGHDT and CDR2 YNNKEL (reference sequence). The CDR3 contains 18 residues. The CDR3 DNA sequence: TGTGCCAGCAGCCAGGGCGCGGGAACTAGCGAGAGCTCCTACGAGCAGTACTTC. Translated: CASSQGAGTSESSYEQYF.

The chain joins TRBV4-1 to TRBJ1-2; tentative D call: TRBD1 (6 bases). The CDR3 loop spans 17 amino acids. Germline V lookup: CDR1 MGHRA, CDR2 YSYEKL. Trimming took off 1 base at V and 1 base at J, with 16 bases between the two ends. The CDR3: CASSQVSGTKNNYGYTF. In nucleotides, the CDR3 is TGCGCCAGCAGCCAAGTGTCGGGGACAAAGAATAACTATGGCTACACCTTC.

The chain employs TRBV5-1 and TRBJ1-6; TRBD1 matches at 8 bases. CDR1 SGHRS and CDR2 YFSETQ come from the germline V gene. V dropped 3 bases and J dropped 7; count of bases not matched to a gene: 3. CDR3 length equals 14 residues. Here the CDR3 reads CASSSGGPNSPLHF. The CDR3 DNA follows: TGCGCCAGCAGCTCAGGGGGCCCGAATTCACCCCTCCACTTT. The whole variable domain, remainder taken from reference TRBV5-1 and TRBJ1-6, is KAGVTQTPRYLIKTRGQQVTLSCSPISGHRSVSWYQQTPGQGLQFLFEYFSETQRNKGNFPGRFSGRQFSNSRSEMNVSTLELGDSALYLCASSSGGPNSPLHFGNGTRLTVT.

The CDR3: CASSPGTSYNEQFF. The CDR3 nucleotides read TGCGCCAGCAGCCCGGGGACATCCTACAATGAGCAGTTCTTC. The chain employs TRBV5-1 and TRBJ2-1; D is perhaps TRBD1 (6 bases). Germline V gene data show CDR1 as SGHRS and CDR2 as YFSETQ. The V end lost 4 bases, the J end lost 1 base, and 9 bases lay between the germline ends. CDR3 length equals 14 residues.

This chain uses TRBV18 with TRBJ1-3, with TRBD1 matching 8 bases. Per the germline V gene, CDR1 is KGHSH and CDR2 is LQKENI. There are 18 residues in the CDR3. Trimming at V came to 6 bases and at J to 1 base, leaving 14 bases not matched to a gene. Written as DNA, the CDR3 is TGTGCCAGCTCGCCGAATCAAAGACAGGGGAGTTCTGGAAACACCATATATTTT. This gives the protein CASSPNQRQGSSGNTIYF.

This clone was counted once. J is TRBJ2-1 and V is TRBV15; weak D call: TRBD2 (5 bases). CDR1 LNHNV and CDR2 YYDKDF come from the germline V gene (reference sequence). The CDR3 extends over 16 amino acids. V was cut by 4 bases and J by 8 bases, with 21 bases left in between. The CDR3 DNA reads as TGTGCCACCAGCAAGGTGGGAGCCGATGGTTCCGATGAGCAGTTCTTC. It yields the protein CATSKVGADGSDEQFF.

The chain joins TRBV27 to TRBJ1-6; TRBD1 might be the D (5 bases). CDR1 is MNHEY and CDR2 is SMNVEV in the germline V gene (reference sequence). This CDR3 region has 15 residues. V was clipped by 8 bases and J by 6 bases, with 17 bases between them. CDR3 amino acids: CASSIRGFGNSPLHF. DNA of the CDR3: TGTGCCAGCTCAATTAGGGGATTTGGTAATTCACCCCTCCACTTT.

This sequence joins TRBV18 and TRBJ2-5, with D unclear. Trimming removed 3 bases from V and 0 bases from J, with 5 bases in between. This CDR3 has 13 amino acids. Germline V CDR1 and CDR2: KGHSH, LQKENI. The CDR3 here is CASSPANQETQYF. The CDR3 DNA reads TGTGCCAGCTCACCGGCAAACCAAGAGACCCAGTACTTC.

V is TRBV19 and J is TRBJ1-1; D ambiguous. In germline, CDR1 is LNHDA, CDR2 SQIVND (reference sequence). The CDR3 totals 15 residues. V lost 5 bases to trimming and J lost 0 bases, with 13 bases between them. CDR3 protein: CASSWLVRMNTEAFF. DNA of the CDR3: TGTGCCAGTAGTTGGCTGGTCCGTATGAACACTGAAGCTTTCTTT.

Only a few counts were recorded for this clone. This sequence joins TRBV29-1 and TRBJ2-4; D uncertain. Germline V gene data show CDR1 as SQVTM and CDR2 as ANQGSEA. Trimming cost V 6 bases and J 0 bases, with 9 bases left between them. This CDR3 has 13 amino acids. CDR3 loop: CSVLTTAKNIQYF. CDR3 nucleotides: TGCAGCGTCCTTACAACAGCCAAAAACATTCAGTACTTC.

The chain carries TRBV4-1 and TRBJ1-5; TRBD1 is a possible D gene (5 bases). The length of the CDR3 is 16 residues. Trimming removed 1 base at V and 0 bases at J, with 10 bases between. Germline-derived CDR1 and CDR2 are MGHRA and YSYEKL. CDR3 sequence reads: CASSQGTIYSNQPQHF. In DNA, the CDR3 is TGCGCCAGCAGCCAAGGGACAATTTATAGCAATCAGCCCCAGCATTTT.

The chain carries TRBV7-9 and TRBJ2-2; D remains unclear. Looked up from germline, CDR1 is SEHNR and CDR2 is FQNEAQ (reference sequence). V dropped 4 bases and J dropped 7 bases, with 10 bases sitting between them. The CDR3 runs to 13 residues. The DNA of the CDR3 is TGTGCCAGCAGCTCAAGGGAACACGGGGAGCTGTTTTTT. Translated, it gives CASSSREHGELFF.

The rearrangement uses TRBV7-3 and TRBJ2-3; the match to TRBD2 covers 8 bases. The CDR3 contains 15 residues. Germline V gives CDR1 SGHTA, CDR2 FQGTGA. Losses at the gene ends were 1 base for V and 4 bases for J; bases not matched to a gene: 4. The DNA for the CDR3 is TGTGCCAGCAGCTTAAGCGGGGGGAGCCCAGATACGCAGTATTTT. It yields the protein CASSLSGGSPDTQYF.

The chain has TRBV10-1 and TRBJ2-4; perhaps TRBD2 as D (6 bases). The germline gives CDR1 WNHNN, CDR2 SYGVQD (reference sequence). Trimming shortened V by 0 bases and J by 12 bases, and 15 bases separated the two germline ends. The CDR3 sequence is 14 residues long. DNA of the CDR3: TGCGCCAGCAGTGAGTCAGGAGGGGTAGCTTATCAGTACTTC. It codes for CASSESGGVAYQYF.

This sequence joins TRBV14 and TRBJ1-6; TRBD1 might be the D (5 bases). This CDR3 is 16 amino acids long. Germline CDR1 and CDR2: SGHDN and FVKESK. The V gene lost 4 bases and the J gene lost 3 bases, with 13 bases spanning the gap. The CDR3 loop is CASSPKMGVYNSPLHF. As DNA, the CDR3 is TGTGCCAGCAGCCCCAAGATGGGGGTCTATAATTCACCCCTCCACTTT. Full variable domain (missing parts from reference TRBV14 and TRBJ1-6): EAGVTQFPSHSVIEKGQTVTLRCDPISGHDNLYWYRRVMGKEIKFLLHFVKESKQDESGMPNNRFLAERTGGTYSTLKVQPAELEDSGVYFCASSPKMGVYNSPLHFGNGTRLTVT.

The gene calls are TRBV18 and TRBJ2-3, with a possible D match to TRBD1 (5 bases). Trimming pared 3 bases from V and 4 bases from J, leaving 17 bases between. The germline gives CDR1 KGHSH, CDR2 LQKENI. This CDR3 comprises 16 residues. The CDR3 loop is CASSPLQEFPPDTQYF. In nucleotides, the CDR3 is TGTGCCAGCTCACCCCTACAGGAGTTCCCGCCAGATACGCAGTATTTT.

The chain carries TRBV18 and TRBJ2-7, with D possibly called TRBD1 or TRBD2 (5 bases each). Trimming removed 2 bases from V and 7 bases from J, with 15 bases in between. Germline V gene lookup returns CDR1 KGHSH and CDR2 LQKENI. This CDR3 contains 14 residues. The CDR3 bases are TGTGCCAGCTCACCAGTGCCGGGGCCGCGGGAGCAGTACTTC. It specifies CASSPVPGPREQYF.

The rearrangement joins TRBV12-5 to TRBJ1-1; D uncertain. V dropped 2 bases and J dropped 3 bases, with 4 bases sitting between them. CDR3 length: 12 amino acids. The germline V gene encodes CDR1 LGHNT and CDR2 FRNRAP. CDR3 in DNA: TGTGCTAGTGGTTTGCCCCACACTGAAGCTTTCTTT. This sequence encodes CASGLPHTEAFF.

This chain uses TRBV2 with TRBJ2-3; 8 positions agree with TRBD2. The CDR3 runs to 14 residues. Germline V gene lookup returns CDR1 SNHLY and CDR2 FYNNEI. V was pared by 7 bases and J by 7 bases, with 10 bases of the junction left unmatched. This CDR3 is CASMRGSGENTQYF. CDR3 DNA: TGTGCCAGCATGAGGGGTAGCGGGGAAAATACGCAGTATTTT. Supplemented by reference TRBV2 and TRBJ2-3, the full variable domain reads EPEVTQTPSHQVTQMGQEVILRCVPISNHLYFYWYRQILGQKVEFLVSFYNNEISEKSEIFDDQFSVERPDGSNFTLKIRSTKLEDSAMYFCASMRGSGENTQYFGPGTRLTVL.

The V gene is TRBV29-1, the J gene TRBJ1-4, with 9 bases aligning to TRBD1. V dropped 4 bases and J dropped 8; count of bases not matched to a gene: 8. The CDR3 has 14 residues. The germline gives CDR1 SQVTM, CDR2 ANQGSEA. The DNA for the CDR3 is TGCAGCGTTGTTACAGGGGGCTTAGGGGAAAAACTGTTTTTT. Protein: CSVVTGGLGEKLFF.

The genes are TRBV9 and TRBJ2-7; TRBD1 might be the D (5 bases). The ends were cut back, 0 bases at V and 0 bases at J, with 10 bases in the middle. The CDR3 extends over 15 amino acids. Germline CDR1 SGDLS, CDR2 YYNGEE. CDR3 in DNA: TGTGCCAGCAGCGTAGCAGGACATCGCTCCTACGAGCAGTACTTC. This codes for CASSVAGHRSYEQYF.

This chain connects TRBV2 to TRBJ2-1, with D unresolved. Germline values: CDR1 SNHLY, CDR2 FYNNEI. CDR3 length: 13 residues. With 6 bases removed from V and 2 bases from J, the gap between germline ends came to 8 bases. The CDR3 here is CASRGSAYNEQFF. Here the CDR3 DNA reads TGTGCCAGCAGGGGGTCCGCCTACAATGAGCAGTTCTTC.

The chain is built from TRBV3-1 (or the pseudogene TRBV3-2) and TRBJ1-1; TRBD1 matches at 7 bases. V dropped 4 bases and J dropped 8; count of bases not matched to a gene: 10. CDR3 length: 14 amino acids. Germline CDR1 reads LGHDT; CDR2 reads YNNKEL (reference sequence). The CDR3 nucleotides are TGTGCCAGCAGCCCGGGACAGAGAAGAGTAGAAGCTTTCTTT. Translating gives CASSPGQRRVEAFF.